One and the same sample provided the 29 T cell receptor beta chains below, sequenced in a study of ipilimumab plus nivolumab after autologous stem cell transplantation. TCRdb keeps only in-frame clones here, not all; method: immunoSEQ multiplex PCR. Of roughly 45,000 clones listed, around nine tenths are singletons. Sequencing used PBMCs, obtained in a trial of ipilimumab plus nivolumab as post-transplant consolidation. Every receptor here comes from a male donor with multiple myeloma.

V and J are TRBV7-9 and TRBJ2-5; D is perhaps TRBD2 (6 bases). Trimming left V 3 bases short and J 5 bases short, with 19 bases between. The CDR3 loop spans 16 amino acids. Germline CDR1 and CDR2: SEHNR and FQNEAQ (reference sequence). The CDR3 loop reads CASSFLSGRAKETQYF. CDR3 bases: TGTGCCAGCAGCTTCCTCAGCGGGCGAGCTAAGGAGACCCAGTACTTC. Variable domain in full (rest from reference TRBV7-9 and TRBJ2-5): DTGVSQNPRHKITKRGQNVTFRCDPISEHNRLYWYRQTLGQGPEFLTYFQNEAQLEKSRLLSDRFSAERPKGSFSTLEIQRTEQGDSAMYLCASSFLSGRAKETQYFGPGTRLLVL.

The chain is built from TRBV7-6 and TRBJ2-3, with 10 nucleotides matching TRBD2. Losses at the gene ends were 0 bases for V and 8 bases for J; bases not matched to a gene: 11. This CDR3 has 17 residues. In germline, CDR1 is SGHVS, CDR2 FNYEAQ. The CDR3 sequence: CASSLAEGASGGVTQYF. The CDR3 DNA reads as TGTGCCAGCAGCTTAGCGGAAGGGGCCAGCGGGGGGGTTACGCAGTATTTT.

The rearrangement joins TRBV18 to TRBJ2-1; TRBD1 might be the D (5 bases). The CDR3 is 17 residues long. Deletions cut 5 bases from V and 7 bases from J, with 24 bases between. Germline-derived CDR1 and CDR2 are KGHSH and LQKENI. The CDR3 region is CASSKGEGAGFVNEQFF. CDR3 coding DNA: TGTGCCAGCTCAAAGGGTGAAGGGGCAGGGTTCGTGAATGAGCAGTTCTTC.

This sequence joins TRBV5-6 and TRBJ2-7; the match to TRBD1 covers 8 bases. Per the germline V gene, CDR1 is SGHDT and CDR2 is YYEEEE. The length of the CDR3 is 14 residues. With V trimmed by 5 bases and J by 5 bases, 9 bases remained unmatched. The CDR3 loop reads CASRLTGDSNEQYF. For the CDR3, the DNA is TGTGCCAGCAGATTGACAGGGGATTCTAACGAGCAGTACTTC.

This clone was recorded only once. Compared with germline, one end of the junction differs, possibly owing to a read error. The chain couples TRBV5-1 to TRBJ1-1; 8 bases fit TRBD1. The CDR3 runs 13 residues. From germline, CDR1 is SGHRS and CDR2 YFSETQ. This CDR3 is CASSPTAGGWAFF. CDR3 in DNA: TGTGCCAGCAGCCCCACGGCAGGGGGCTGGGCTTTCTTT.

J is TRBJ2-5 and V is TRBV9; 9 bases are a match to TRBD2. The germline CDR1 and CDR2 sequences are SGDLS and YYNGEE. The CDR3 has 18 amino acids. The junction had 11 bases not matched to a gene; V was cut back by 0 bases and J by 2 bases. The CDR3 spells CASSVASGVLSGQETQYF. The CDR3 DNA sequence: TGTGCCAGCAGCGTAGCTAGCGGGGTACTCTCGGGGCAAGAGACCCAGTACTTC.

The chain is built from TRBV19 and TRBJ1-2; D ambiguous. The CDR3 loop spans 13 amino acids. The V gene lost 7 bases and the J gene lost 5 bases, with 14 bases spanning the gap. Germline values: CDR1 LNHDA, CDR2 SQIVND (reference sequence). The CDR3 nucleotides are TGTGCCAGTACCGACGGCTCCGGGTATGGCTACACCTTC. It yields the protein CASTDGSGYGYTF.

V is TRBV10-1 and J is TRBJ2-3; 9 bases align to TRBD1. Trimming at V came to 4 bases and at J to 4 bases, leaving 9 bases not matched to a gene. This CDR3 is 16 amino acids long. Germline CDR1 reads WNHNN; CDR2 reads SYGVQD (reference sequence). CDR3 in DNA: TGCGCCAGCAGTGTCGGGGGACAGGGAAACCCAGATACGCAGTATTTT. This encodes CASSVGGQGNPDTQYF.

V usage is TRBV5-6 and J usage is TRBJ2-7; D tentatively fits TRBD1 or TRBD2 (6 bases each). There are 11 residues in the CDR3. V was cut by 3 bases and J by 12 bases, with 13 bases left in between. Germline CDR1 reads SGHDT; CDR2 reads YYEEEE. The CDR3 loop is CASSSVGGPYF. In DNA, the CDR3 is TGTGCCAGCAGCTCCGTCGGGGGCCCGTACTTC.

The chain employs TRBV4-3 and TRBJ1-6; no clear D gene. CDR1 LGHNA and CDR2 YSLEER come from the germline V gene. The V gene lost 0 bases and the J gene lost 2 bases, with 11 bases spanning the gap. CDR3 length: 17 residues. DNA of the CDR3: TGCGCCAGCAGCCAAGATTTCTGGGTTACCTATAATTCACCCCTCCACTTT. Amino acids: CASSQDFWVTYNSPLHF.

The chain combines TRBV2 with TRBJ2-2; weak D call: TRBD1 (5 bases). CDR1 is SNHLY and CDR2 is FYNNEI in the germline V gene. Trimming took off 10 bases at V and 4 bases at J, with 16 bases between the two ends. The CDR3 runs to 14 residues. CDR3 in amino acids: CANSRDFGTGELFF. The CDR3 DNA reads as TGTGCCAATTCCAGGGATTTTGGCACCGGGGAGCTGTTTTTT.

CDR3: CASSPRGGADTQYF. The CDR3, as DNA: TGCGCCAGCAGCCCCCGAGGAGGGGCCGATACGCAGTATTTT. The chain is built from TRBV5-1 and TRBJ2-3, with D possibly matching TRBD2 (6 bases). The V end was cut by 4 bases, the J end by 6 bases, with 15 bases between. This CDR3 spans 14 amino acids. CDR1 is SGHRS and CDR2 is YFSETQ in the germline V gene.

This rearrangement joins TRBV19 to TRBJ1-1; D may be TRBD1 (5 bases). The germline V gene has CDR1 LNHDA and CDR2 SQIVND (reference sequence). Trimming cost V 5 bases and J 1 base, with 11 bases left between them. CDR3 length: 14 residues. The CDR3 reads CASSPPQGNTEAFF. CDR3 nucleotides: TGTGCCAGTAGTCCCCCCCAGGGGAACACTGAAGCTTTCTTT. Combining the CDR3 with reference TRBV19 and TRBJ1-1 gives the whole variable domain DGGITQSPKYLFRKEGQNVTLSCEQNLNHDAMYWYRQDPGQGLRLIYYSQIVNDFQKGDIAEGYSVSREKKESFPLTVTSAQKNPTAFYLCASSPPQGNTEAFFGQGTRLTVV.

The chain joins TRBV2 to TRBJ1-3; maybe TRBD1 (5 bases). With 6 bases removed from V and 0 bases from J, the gap between germline ends came to 15 bases. CDR1 and CDR2 (germline): SNHLY, FYNNEI. The CDR3 is 16 amino acids. The CDR3 loop reads CASRGVLGPSGNTIYF. CDR3 sequence (DNA): TGTGCCAGCAGGGGAGTCTTGGGACCCTCTGGAAACACCATATATTTT.

DNA of the CDR3: TGCGCCAGCCTATTGGGGACAGGGATTAGCCTGTCCTACGAGCAGTACTTC. Translation: CASLLGTGISLSYEQYF. The chain combines TRBV10-1 with TRBJ2-7, with TRBD1 identical over 9 bases. The CDR3 is 17 amino acids. V gave up 8 bases and J gave up 1 base; unmatched junction bases: 15. CDR1 and CDR2 (germline): WNHNN, SYGVQD (reference sequence).

For this clone: One end of the junction varies from germline; a read error may be responsible. The chain employs TRBV5-1 and TRBJ2-2, with D perhaps being TRBD1 or TRBD2 (5 bases each). Germline assignment: CDR1 SGHRS and CDR2 YFSETQ. This CDR3 spans 15 amino acids. The CDR3 sequence: CASRFGTPNTGELFF. CDR3 DNA sequence: TGCGCCAGCCGCTTCGGGACGCCGAACACCGGGGAGCTGTTTTTT.

This chain joins TRBV11-1 and TRBJ1-2, with 9 bases lining up with TRBD1. V was pared by 9 bases and J by 4 bases, with 6 bases of the junction left unmatched. There are 13 residues in the CDR3. Germline lookup yields CDR1 SGHAT and CDR2 FQDESV (reference sequence). The CDR3 region is CASSGTGSYGYTF. The CDR3 coding sequence is TGTGCCAGTTCCGGGACAGGGAGCTATGGCTACACCTTC.

V gene TRBV7-3 combines with J gene TRBJ1-1; 7 nucleotides match TRBD1. CDR1 and CDR2 (germline): SGHTA, FQGTGA. CDR3 size: 13 residues. V shed 4 bases, J shed 6 bases, and the junction held 5 bases outside the gene matches. The CDR3 nucleotides read TGTGCCAGCAGCTCCGACAGGGTCGCTGAAGCTTTCTTT. Residues: CASSSDRVAEAFF.

The J gene is TRBJ1-4, the V gene TRBV6-5; 7 bases line up with TRBD1. V lost 5 bases, J lost 4 bases, and 7 bases stayed unmatched. The CDR3 sequence is 15 residues long. Looked up from germline, CDR1 is MNHEY and CDR2 is SVGAGI. The DNA for the CDR3 is TGTGCCAGCAGTCGGACGGGACAGAATAATGAAAAACTGTTTTTT. This gives the protein CASSRTGQNNEKLFF.

The V gene is TRBV28, the J gene TRBJ2-5; the D gene is possibly TRBD1 (5 bases). This CDR3 region has 15 residues. With 6 bases removed from V and 5 bases from J, the gap between germline ends came to 19 bases. Looked up from germline, CDR1 is MDHEN and CDR2 is SYDVKM. The CDR3 spells CASSLGHPLGETQYF. CDR3 nucleotide sequence: TGTGCCAGCAGCCTAGGACATCCTTTGGGGGAGACCCAGTACTTC.

This chain joins TRBV7-6 and TRBJ1-1; TRBD1 might be the D (5 bases). With 6 bases removed from V and 4 bases from J, the gap between germline ends came to 12 bases. This CDR3 region has 13 residues. CDR1 and CDR2 from the germline V gene are SGHVS and FNYEAQ. The CDR3 DNA reads TGTGCCAGCAGTTACAGTAGGGGCACTGAAGCTTTCTTT. This sequence encodes CASSYSRGTEAFF.

The chain links TRBV5-1 to TRBJ1-2; 11 nucleotides match TRBD1. This CDR3 region has 15 residues. Losses at the gene ends were 0 bases for V and 7 bases for J; bases not matched to a gene: 5. The germline V gene has CDR1 SGHRS and CDR2 YFSETQ. The CDR3 sequence: CASSLVTGQGAGYTF. CDR3 sequence (DNA): TGCGCCAGCAGCTTGGTAACAGGACAGGGGGCTGGCTACACCTTC.

This sequence joins TRBV10-3 and TRBJ1-4; 8 positions match TRBD1. Germline CDR1 ENHRY, CDR2 SYGVKD. This CDR3 spans 14 amino acids. The ends lost 2 bases at V and 10 bases at J; junction bases unmatched: 6. CDR3 bases: TGTGCCATCAGTGAGGGACAGGGATCGGGAAAACTGTTTTTT. As protein: CAISEGQGSGKLFF.

The chain combines TRBV29-1 with TRBJ2-1; D tentatively reads TRBD1 or TRBD2 (5 bases each). V lost 6 bases and J lost 2, with 14 bases in between. Germline CDR1 SQVTM, CDR2 ANQGSEA. The CDR3 runs to 14 residues. Written as DNA, the CDR3 is TGCAGCGTCGGCGGCAAGGGACCCTACAATGAGCAGTTCTTC. Translation: CSVGGKGPYNEQFF.

This chain links TRBV11-3 with TRBJ1-3; the D is unclear. Germline V gene sequence: CDR1 SGHNT, CDR2 YENEEA. This CDR3 is 16 amino acids long. Deletions cut 4 bases from V and 0 bases from J, with 13 bases between. In nucleotides, the CDR3 is TGTGCCAGCAGCTCCGGACCGGTACTCTCTGGAAACACCATATATTTT. Translated, it gives CASSSGPVLSGNTIYF.

V usage is TRBV11-2 and J usage is TRBJ2-3; 9 positions match TRBD2. In germline, CDR1 is SGHAT, CDR2 FQNNGV. The CDR3 extends over 14 amino acids. J was trimmed by 6 bases and V by 7 bases; bases with no gene match: 8. Here the CDR3 DNA reads TGTGCCAGCAACAGCGGGGGGCTTCGGGATACGCAGTATTTT. Translated, it gives CASNSGGLRDTQYF.

The genes are TRBV7-3 and TRBJ2-1; the D is unclear. CDR1 is SGHTA, CDR2 FQGTGA, per germline. V dropped 5 bases and J dropped 4 bases, with 9 bases sitting between them. The CDR3 is 13 residues long. CDR3 protein: CASSPNLYNEQFF. The DNA of the CDR3 is TGTGCCAGCAGCCCCAACCTGTACAATGAGCAGTTCTTC.

The J gene is TRBJ1-2, the V gene TRBV28, with unresolved D. The CDR3 runs to 13 residues. Trimming took off 1 base at V and 7 bases at J, with 10 bases between the two ends. CDR1 is MDHEN, CDR2 SYDVKM, per germline. CDR3 sequence reads: CASSLYGVGGYTF. The CDR3 region has the DNA TGTGCCAGCAGTTTATACGGTGTCGGTGGCTACACCTTC.

In this sample, this clone turned up once. This chain uses TRBV7-2 with TRBJ1-5; D ambiguous. The germline gives CDR1 SGHTA, CDR2 FQGNSA. This CDR3 is 12 amino acids long. V shed 5 bases and J shed 5 bases, with 7 bases lying between them. The CDR3 region is CASSAMYQPQHF. The DNA of the CDR3 is TGTGCCAGCAGCGCTATGTATCAGCCCCAGCATTTT.